These 27 T cell receptor beta chains were sequenced from one sample in a study of blood T cell repertoires in COVID-19. Method: immunoSEQ multiplex PCR; TCRdb's copy keeps in-frame clones and lacks some. The repertoire includes 270,000 or so clones, just under 90% of them detected once, and around 10% sits in the top ten. Material: peripheral blood. The receptor set was obtained from a woman in her 30s with COVID-19, enrolled during active disease.

This clone has a handful of counts. The chain has TRBV7-2 and TRBJ1-1; no definite D call. V was cut by 4 bases and J by 3 bases, with 12 bases left in between. There are 14 residues in the CDR3. Germline CDR1 is SGHTA and CDR2 is FQGNSA. The CDR3 DNA sequence: TGTGCCAGCAGCTGGGAAAGGGAGGACACTGAAGCTTTCTTT. Residues: CASSWEREDTEAFF. Variable domain in full (rest from reference TRBV7-2 and TRBJ1-1): GAGVSQSPSNKVTEKGKDVELRCDPISGHTALYWYRQSLGQGLEFLIYFQGNSAPDKSGLPSDRFSAERTGGSVSTLTIQRTQQEDSAVYLCASSWEREDTEAFFGQGTRLTVV.

The rearrangement joins TRBV28 to TRBJ1-5, with D uncertain. Germline CDR1 MDHEN, CDR2 SYDVKM. Trimming removed 1 base at V and 0 bases at J, with 10 bases between. CDR3 length: 16 residues. In DNA, the CDR3 is TGTGCCAGCAGTTTATTTGGCAAGAATAGCAATCAGCCCCAGCATTTT. Protein product: CASSLFGKNSNQPQHF.

The DNA of the CDR3 is TGTGCCAGCACCCCCTTTGGTGACAGGGGGCGGAAGACCCAGTACTTC. Translated: CASTPFGDRGRKTQYF. The J gene is TRBJ2-5, the V gene TRBV28; TRBD1 matches at 10 bases. With 7 bases clipped from V and 6 bases from J, the junction kept 14 bases outside the gene matches. CDR3 length equals 16 residues. The germline V gene has CDR1 MDHEN and CDR2 SYDVKM.

This rearrangement joins TRBV2 to TRBJ2-1, with 7 bases aligning to TRBD2. Germline V gene sequence: CDR1 SNHLY, CDR2 FYNNEI. The CDR3 is made up of 18 amino acids. Trimming removed 3 bases from V and 3 bases from J; junction bases left unmatched: 14. The CDR3 DNA is TGTGCCAGCAGTGAGTATCTAGCGGCCTCGGGTTTCTACAATGAGCAGTTCTTC. As protein: CASSEYLAASGFYNEQFF.

The rearrangement joins TRBV6-6 to TRBJ2-3, with D uncertain. The CDR3 is 13 residues long. Trimming left V 6 bases short and J 4 bases short, with 11 bases between. The germline gives CDR1 MNHNY, CDR2 SVGAGI (reference sequence). The CDR3 DNA follows: TGTGCCAGCAGATTGGCATTCCCAGATACGCAGTATTTT. Its translation is CASRLAFPDTQYF.

This rearrangement joins TRBV7-9 to TRBJ2-3; TRBD1 matches 8 bases. After removal of 4 bases from V and 6 bases from J, the junction contained 12 bases not matched to a gene. The CDR3 spans 16 residues. Germline V gene data show CDR1 as SEHNR and CDR2 as FQNEAQ (reference sequence). The CDR3 region is CASSWRQGRPHDTQYF. For the CDR3, the DNA is TGTGCCAGCAGCTGGAGACAGGGGCGCCCTCATGATACGCAGTATTTT.

The rearrangement links TRBV6-5 to TRBJ2-5; TRBD1 agrees at 8 bases. This CDR3 contains 14 residues. V lost 5 bases to trimming and J lost 4 bases; unmatched junction nucleotides: 6. The germline gives CDR1 MNHEY, CDR2 SVGAGI. The CDR3 region is CASSKTGVGETQYF. The CDR3 nucleotides read TGTGCCAGCAGTAAGACAGGGGTCGGAGAGACCCAGTACTTC.

The chain is built from TRBV28 and TRBJ2-5; 7 bases are a match to TRBD2. CDR3 size: 13 residues. CDR1 is MDHEN, CDR2 SYDVKM, per germline. V dropped 6 bases and J dropped 1; count of bases not matched to a gene: 2. For the CDR3, the DNA is TGTGCCAGCAGGGGGACTACCCAAGAGACCCAGTACTTC. It yields the protein CASRGTTQETQYF. The entire variable domain, with the rest obtained from reference TRBV28 and TRBJ2-5, is as follows: DVKVTQSSRYLVKRTGEKVFLECVQDMDHENMFWYRQDPGLGLRLIYFSYDVKMKEKGDIPEGYSVSREKKERFSLILESASTNQTSMYLCASRGTTQETQYFGPGTRLLVL.

The rearrangement uses TRBV11-2 and TRBJ2-4; D remains unclear. Germline CDR1 is SGHAT and CDR2 is FQNNGV. The CDR3 length is 17 residues. The V end was cut by 3 bases, the J end by 1 base, with 16 bases between. CDR3 in DNA: TGTGCCAGCAGCTTGTCACACCCTGGAGAGGCCAAAAACATTCAGTACTTC. As protein: CASSLSHPGEAKNIQYF.

The chain combines TRBV7-6 with TRBJ1-2; no clear D. Deletions cut 2 bases from V and 4 bases from J, with 11 bases between. CDR3 length equals 14 residues. Germline CDR1 SGHVS, CDR2 FNYEAQ. CDR3 DNA sequence: TGTGCCAGCAGCTTAAGTGGAGGGCTCTATGGCTACACCTTC. As protein: CASSLSGGLYGYTF.

J is TRBJ2-2 and V is TRBV3-1 (or the pseudogene TRBV3-2); weak D call: TRBD2 (5 bases). There are 14 residues in the CDR3. V gave up 0 bases and J gave up 6 bases, with 8 bases separating them. In germline, CDR1 is LGHDT, CDR2 YNNKEL (reference sequence). CDR3 nucleotide sequence: TGTGCCAGCAGCCAAGATTGGGGAGCCGGGGAGCTGTTTTTT. It specifies CASSQDWGAGELFF.

The gene calls are TRBV18 and TRBJ2-7; possibly TRBD2 for D (7 bases). The CDR3 is 17 amino acids. V was pared by 5 bases and J by 0 bases, with 20 bases between. Germline V CDR1 and CDR2: KGHSH, LQKENI. Here the CDR3 reads CASSFSLGGPSSYEQYF. DNA for the CDR3: TGTGCCAGCTCATTCTCCCTCGGGGGGCCCAGCTCCTACGAGCAGTACTTC.

V usage is TRBV11-2 and J usage is TRBJ2-5, with D uncertain. Trimming left V 2 bases short and J 5 bases short, with 9 bases between. There are 13 residues in the CDR3. The germline V gene has CDR1 SGHAT and CDR2 FQNNGV. The CDR3 protein is CASSLRSWETQYF. The CDR3 DNA follows: TGTGCCAGCAGCTTACGGTCTTGGGAGACCCAGTACTTC.

The CDR3 is CASSFWGGGNTEAFF. For the CDR3, the DNA is TGTGCCAGCAGCTTCTGGGGGGGAGGGAACACTGAAGCTTTCTTT. J is TRBJ1-1 and V is TRBV5-4, with D possibly matching TRBD1 (5 bases). V was shortened by 2 bases and J by 1 base, with 12 bases between the two germline ends. Germline V gene data show CDR1 as SGHNT and CDR2 as YYREEE (reference sequence). CDR3 size: 15 residues.

The chain combines TRBV24-1 with TRBJ2-2; perhaps TRBD1 as D (5 bases). CDR1 is KGHDR and CDR2 is SFDVKD in the germline V gene. The CDR3 runs 17 residues. V was trimmed by 4 bases and J by 0 bases, leaving 14 bases between them. CDR3 loop: CATSDPSGAPNTGELFF. CDR3 nucleotides: TGTGCCACCAGTGACCCCTCTGGGGCGCCGAACACCGGGGAGCTGTTTTTT.

The rearrangement joins TRBV27 to TRBJ1-2, with D hard to call. CDR1 is MNHEY, CDR2 SMNVEV, per germline (reference sequence). The CDR3 consists of 14 residues. V dropped 4 bases and J dropped 8 bases, with 17 bases sitting between them. As DNA, the CDR3 is TGTGCCAGCAGTTACTCCTCTTATGGAGACGGCTACACCTTC. Its translation is CASSYSSYGDGYTF.

J is TRBJ2-5 and V is TRBV9, with 10 bases matching TRBD2. CDR3 length: 19 residues. Per the germline V gene, CDR1 is SGDLS and CDR2 is YYNGEE. V shed 4 bases and J 3 bases; nucleotides not matched to a gene: 18. CDR3 region: CASSSEGLAGEGSKETQYF. DNA for the CDR3: TGTGCCAGCAGCTCAGAAGGGCTAGCGGGGGAGGGGTCAAAAGAGACCCAGTACTTC.

V is TRBV23-1 and J is TRBJ2-1; 10 bases line up with TRBD2. TRBV23-1 is recorded as an ORF, its role being uncertain. With 7 bases clipped from V and 8 bases from J, the junction kept 11 bases outside the gene matches. This CDR3 contains 15 residues. The CDR3 loop is CASKGRLAGAYEQFF. CDR3 bases: TGCGCCAGCAAAGGGAGGCTAGCGGGGGCTTATGAGCAGTTCTTC.

This sequence joins TRBV5-1 and TRBJ1-1; weak D call: TRBD1 (5 bases). The CDR3 contains 14 residues. V was cut by 4 bases and J by 4 bases, with 14 bases left in between. Germline V gene sequence: CDR1 SGHRS, CDR2 YFSETQ. CDR3 protein: CASSLLDRGTEAFF. The CDR3 DNA reads as TGCGCCAGCAGCCTTCTTGATAGGGGCACTGAAGCTTTCTTT.

This sequence joins TRBV3-1 (or the pseudogene TRBV3-2) and TRBJ1-2; 9 positions agree with TRBD1. CDR3 length: 15 amino acids. The V segment lost 5 bases and the J segment 7 bases; nucleotides outside the gene matches: 11. Germline lookup yields CDR1 LGHDT and CDR2 YNNKEL (reference sequence). The CDR3 loop is CASSFRQGDLRGYTF. In nucleotides, the CDR3 is TGTGCCAGCAGCTTTCGACAGGGGGATCTTCGTGGCTACACCTTC.

V gene TRBV29-1 combines with J gene TRBJ1-2; TRBD1 is a possible D gene (5 bases). Germline V gives CDR1 SQVTM, CDR2 ANQGSEA. The CDR3 has 14 residues. Trimming removed 0 bases at V and 6 bases at J, with 14 bases between. The CDR3 sequence: CSVEDRAGWDGYTF. The CDR3 DNA reads TGCAGCGTTGAAGATCGGGCAGGGTGGGATGGCTACACCTTC.

The rearrangement uses TRBV5-8 and TRBJ1-2; weak D call: TRBD1 (5 bases). This CDR3 contains 14 residues. Germline V CDR1 and CDR2: SGHTS, YDEGEE. V was trimmed by 5 bases and J by 4 bases, leaving 15 bases between them. The CDR3 nucleotides read TGTGCCAGCAGTTCAACCGCCAGGGTCTATGGCTACACCTTC. The encoded protein is CASSSTARVYGYTF.

This clone appeared a single time. The rearrangement links TRBV3-1 (or the pseudogene TRBV3-2) to TRBJ1-3; 10 bases match TRBD1. The V gene's germline CDR1 is LGHDT and CDR2 YNNKEL (reference sequence). V lost 0 bases, J lost 3 bases, and 14 bases stayed unmatched. The CDR3 is 20 residues long. The CDR3 here is CASSQDTRDRGRKGGNTIYF. The CDR3 DNA follows: TGTGCCAGCAGCCAAGATACTAGGGACAGGGGAAGGAAGGGTGGAAACACCATATATTTT.

The chain combines TRBV10-1 with TRBJ2-5; TRBD2 matches at 12 bases. After removal of 2 bases from V and 2 bases from J, the junction contained 0 bases not matched to a gene. CDR1 and CDR2 (germline): WNHNN, SYGVQD (reference sequence). This CDR3 contains 15 residues. CDR3 DNA: TGCGCCAGCAGTGAGGGACTAGCGGGGCAAGAGACCCAGTACTTC. Its translation is CASSEGLAGQETQYF.

V usage is TRBV7-6 and J usage is TRBJ2-3; 7 positions agree with TRBD1. The germline V gene has CDR1 SGHVS and CDR2 FNYEAQ. CDR3 length: 15 amino acids. The J segment lost 4 bases and the V segment lost 2 bases, leaving 6 bases of the junction unmatched. The CDR3 DNA reads TGTGCCAGCAGCTTAAGTACAGGGGTTTCAGATACGCAGTATTTT. It encodes CASSLSTGVSDTQYF.

The chain links TRBV15 to TRBJ2-7; TRBD2 aligns across 9 bases. The CDR3 runs 18 residues. Germline loops: CDR1 LNHNV, CDR2 YYDKDF (reference sequence). The V and J ends lost 0 bases and 3 bases, in that order; junction bases with no gene match: 12. This CDR3 is CATSREGWSSGAHYEQYF. DNA of the CDR3: TGTGCCACCAGCAGAGAAGGTTGGTCTAGCGGGGCTCACTACGAGCAGTACTTC.

The chain carries TRBV27 and TRBJ2-5, with D maybe TRBD2 (5 bases). V shed 2 bases and J shed 7 bases, with 11 bases lying between them. Germline V gene lookup returns CDR1 MNHEY and CDR2 SMNVEV (reference sequence). The CDR3 is 13 residues long. The CDR3 sequence: CASSLKAAGTQYF. The DNA for the CDR3 is TGTGCCAGCAGTTTAAAGGCCGCGGGGACCCAGTACTTC.